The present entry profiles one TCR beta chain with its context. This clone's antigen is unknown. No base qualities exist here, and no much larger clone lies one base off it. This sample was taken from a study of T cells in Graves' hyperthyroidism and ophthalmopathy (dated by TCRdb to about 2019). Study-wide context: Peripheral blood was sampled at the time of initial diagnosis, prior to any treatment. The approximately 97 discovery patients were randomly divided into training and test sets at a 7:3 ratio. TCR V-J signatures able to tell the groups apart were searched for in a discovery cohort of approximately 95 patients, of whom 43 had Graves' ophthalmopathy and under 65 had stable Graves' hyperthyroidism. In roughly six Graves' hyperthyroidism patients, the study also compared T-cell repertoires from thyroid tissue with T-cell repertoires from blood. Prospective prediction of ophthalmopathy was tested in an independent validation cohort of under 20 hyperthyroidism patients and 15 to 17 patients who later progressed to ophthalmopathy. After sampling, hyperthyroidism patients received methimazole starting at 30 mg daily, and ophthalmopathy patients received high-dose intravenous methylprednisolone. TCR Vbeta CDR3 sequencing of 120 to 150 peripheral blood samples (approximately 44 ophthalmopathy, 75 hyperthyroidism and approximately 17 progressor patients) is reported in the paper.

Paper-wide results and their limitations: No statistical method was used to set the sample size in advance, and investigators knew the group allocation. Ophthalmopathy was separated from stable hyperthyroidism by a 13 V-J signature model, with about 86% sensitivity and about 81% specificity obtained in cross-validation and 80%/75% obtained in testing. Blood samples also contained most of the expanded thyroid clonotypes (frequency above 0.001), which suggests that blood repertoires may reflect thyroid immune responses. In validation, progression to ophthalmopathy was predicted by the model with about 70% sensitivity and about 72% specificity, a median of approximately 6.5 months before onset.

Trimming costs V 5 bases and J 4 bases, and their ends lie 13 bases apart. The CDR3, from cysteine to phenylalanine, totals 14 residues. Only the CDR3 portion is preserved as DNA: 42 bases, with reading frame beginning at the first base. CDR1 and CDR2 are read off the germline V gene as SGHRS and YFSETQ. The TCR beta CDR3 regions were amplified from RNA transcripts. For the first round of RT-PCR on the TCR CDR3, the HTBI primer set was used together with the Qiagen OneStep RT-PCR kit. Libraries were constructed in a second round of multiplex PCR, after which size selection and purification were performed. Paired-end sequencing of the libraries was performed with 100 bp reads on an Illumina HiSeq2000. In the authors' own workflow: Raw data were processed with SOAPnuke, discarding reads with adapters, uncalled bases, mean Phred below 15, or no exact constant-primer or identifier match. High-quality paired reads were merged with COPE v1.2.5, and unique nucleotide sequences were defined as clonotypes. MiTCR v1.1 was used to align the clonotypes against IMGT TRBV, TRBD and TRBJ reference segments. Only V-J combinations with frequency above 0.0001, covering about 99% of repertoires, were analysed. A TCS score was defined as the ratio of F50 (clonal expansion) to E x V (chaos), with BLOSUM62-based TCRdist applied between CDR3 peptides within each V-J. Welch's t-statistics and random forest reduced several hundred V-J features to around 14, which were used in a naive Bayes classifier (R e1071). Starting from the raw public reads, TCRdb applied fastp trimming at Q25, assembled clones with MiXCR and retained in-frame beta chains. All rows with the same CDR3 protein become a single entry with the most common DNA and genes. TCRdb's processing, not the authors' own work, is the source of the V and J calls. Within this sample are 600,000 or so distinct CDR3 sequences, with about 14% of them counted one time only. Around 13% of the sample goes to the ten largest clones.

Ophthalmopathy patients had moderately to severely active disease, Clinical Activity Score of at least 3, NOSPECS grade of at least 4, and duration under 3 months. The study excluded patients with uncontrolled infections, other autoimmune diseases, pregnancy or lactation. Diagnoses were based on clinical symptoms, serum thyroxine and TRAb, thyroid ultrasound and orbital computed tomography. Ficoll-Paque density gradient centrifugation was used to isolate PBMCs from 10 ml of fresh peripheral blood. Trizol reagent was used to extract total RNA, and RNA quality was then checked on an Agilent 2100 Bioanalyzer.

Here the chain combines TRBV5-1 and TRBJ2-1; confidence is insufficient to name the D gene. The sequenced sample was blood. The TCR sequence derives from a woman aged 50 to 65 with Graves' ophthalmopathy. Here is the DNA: TGCGCCAGCAGAGACCCTGACCGTTACAATGAGCAGTTCTTC. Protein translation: CASRDPDRYNEQFF.